This T cell receptor beta chain comes out of a study of blood T cell repertoires in COVID-19. V lost 2 bases and J 0 bases, leaving 13 bases between the germline ends. Germline CDR1 KGHSH, CDR2 LQKENI. This CDR3 is 16 amino acids long. TCRdb's table, derived via immunoSEQ multiplex PCR, lists solely in-frame clones and lacks some. The profile shows 110,000 to 150,000 clones, about 90% of them singletons. The chain uses TRBV18 and TRBJ1-1; the D gene is possibly TRBD1 (5 bases). Sequencing was performed on peripheral blood. The TCR was taken from a woman between 50 and 59 years old with acute or convalescent COVID-19. The CDR3 DNA reads TGTGCCAGCTCACCAGCCACAGGTCAATTGAACACTGAAGCTTTCTTT. Protein: CASSPATGQLNTEAFF. Looking up the rest from reference TRBV18 and TRBJ1-1 gives the full variable domain: NAGVMQNPRHLVRRRGQEARLRCSPMKGHSHVYWYRQLPEEGLKFMVYLQKENIIDESGMPKERFSAEFPKEGPSILRIQQVVRGDSAAYFCASSPATGQLNTEAFFGQGTRLTVV.